One and the same sample provided the 14 T cell receptor beta chains below, sequenced in a study of radiotherapy plus CTLA-4 blockade in lung cancer. Profiled with immunoSEQ multiplex PCR; TCRdb holds only in-frame clones, not every one. The sample contains over 100,000 clones, around 90% of which appear only once. Sequencing was performed on peripheral blood, taken from a patient treated with radiotherapy plus ipilimumab. These receptors originate from a human donor with non-small cell lung cancer that progressed on radiotherapy plus ipilimumab.

This clone came up once. This chain uses TRBV5-6 with TRBJ2-1; TRBD1 aligns across 10 bases. With V trimmed by 5 bases and J by 7 bases, 6 bases remained unmatched. This CDR3 comprises 14 residues. Per germline, CDR1 SGHDT and CDR2 YYEEEE. CDR3 loop: CASRGTGVANEQFF. The CDR3 bases are TGTGCCAGCAGGGGGACAGGGGTCGCGAATGAGCAGTTCTTC.

The genes are TRBV19 and TRBJ2-1; 10 bases line up with TRBD2. This CDR3 contains 15 residues. J gave up 8 bases and V 6 bases, and 10 bases lay outside the gene matches. Germline V gene data show CDR1 as LNHDA and CDR2 as SQIVND (reference sequence). CDR3 protein: CASSITSGNTHEQFF. As DNA, the CDR3 is TGTGCCAGTAGCATTACTAGCGGGAACACACATGAGCAGTTCTTC.

V usage is TRBV11-2 and J usage is TRBJ1-1; TRBD1 aligns across 7 bases. Per the germline V gene, CDR1 is SGHAT and CDR2 is FQNNGV. The CDR3 covers 17 residues. V lost 3 bases, J lost 4 bases, and 14 bases stayed unmatched. The CDR3 DNA reads TGTGCCAGCAGCTTGGTAGGGACAGAAGGTCCTCGCACTGAAGCTTTCTTT. Protein product: CASSLVGTEGPRTEAFF.

The chain joins TRBV2 to TRBJ1-1; no reliable D call. This CDR3 contains 14 residues. V shed 9 bases and J shed 4 bases, with 18 bases lying between them. In germline, CDR1 is SNHLY, CDR2 FYNNEI. The CDR3, as DNA: TGTGCCAGTAAGGGCGGCGGGGTTGGCACTGAAGCTTTCTTT. It yields the protein CASKGGGVGTEAFF.

The sample holds one count of this clone. This sequence joins TRBV25-1 and TRBJ1-1; D uncertain. Trimming cost V 1 base and J 1 base, with 7 bases left between them. Per germline, CDR1 MGHDK and CDR2 SYGVNS. The CDR3 length is 14 residues. The CDR3 bases are TGTGCCAGCAGTGAATCGGGAGGGAACACTGAAGCTTTCTTT. This gives the protein CASSESGGNTEAFF.

The CDR3 DNA is TGTGCCAGCACCCCCCCGGGACAGGGAAAGGAAAAACTGTTTTTT. Its protein is CASTPPGQGKEKLFF. The V gene is TRBV6-6, the J gene TRBJ1-4; 9 nucleotides line up with TRBD1. The CDR3 consists of 15 residues. Germline V gives CDR1 MNHNY, CDR2 SVGAGI (reference sequence). V shed 7 bases, J shed 8 bases, and the junction held 11 bases outside the gene matches.

The genes are TRBV10-1 and TRBJ2-1; D is uncertain. Germline CDR1 is WNHNN and CDR2 is SYGVQD (reference sequence). The CDR3 runs to 13 residues. Trimming took off 3 bases at V and 4 bases at J, with 7 bases between the two ends. The CDR3: CASSEDPYNEQFF. DNA of the CDR3: TGCGCCAGCAGTGAAGACCCTTACAATGAGCAGTTCTTC.

J is TRBJ2-7 and V is TRBV19; 7 nucleotides match TRBD2. The V gene end was trimmed by 4 bases and the J gene end by 2 bases; junction bases not matched to a gene: 8. Germline CDR1 LNHDA, CDR2 SQIVND (reference sequence). This CDR3 is built from 15 residues. The CDR3 DNA reads TGTGCCAGTAGTACCCTCCCGGGAGGTCCCTACGAGCAGTACTTC. It encodes CASSTLPGGPYEQYF.

This rearrangement joins TRBV19 to TRBJ1-5, with 9 bases identical to TRBD1. The CDR3 spans 16 residues. Trimming took 5 bases from V and 1 from J; bases not matched to a gene: 6. Germline values: CDR1 LNHDA, CDR2 SQIVND (reference sequence). The CDR3 sequence is CASSRGTGFSNQPQHF. Written as DNA, the CDR3 is TGTGCCAGTAGTCGCGGGACAGGGTTCAGCAATCAGCCCCAGCATTTT.

This chain uses TRBV7-9 with TRBJ1-6, with no clear D. Germline assignment: CDR1 SEHNR and CDR2 FQNEAQ (reference sequence). The CDR3 consists of 14 residues. V shed 2 bases and J shed 9 bases, with 11 bases lying between them. The CDR3 protein is CASSLRGSGSPLHF. Written as DNA, the CDR3 is TGTGCCAGCAGCTTACGAGGGTCGGGTTCACCCCTCCACTTT. The full variable domain, rest sourced from reference TRBV7-9 and TRBJ1-6, is DTGVSQNPRHKITKRGQNVTFRCDPISEHNRLYWYRQTLGQGPEFLTYFQNEAQLEKSRLLSDRFSAERPKGSFSTLEIQRTEQGDSAMYLCASSLRGSGSPLHFGNGTRLTVT.

This clone was seen only once. The chain's CDR3 is CASSPQSGRWGAEAFF. The CDR3 DNA is TGTGCCAGCAGTCCCCAATCCGGGCGGTGGGGCGCTGAAGCTTTCTTT. The chain links TRBV27 to TRBJ1-1; TRBD1 might be the D (5 bases). The germline V gene encodes CDR1 MNHEY and CDR2 SMNVEV (reference sequence). V was clipped by 5 bases and J by 6 bases, with 22 bases between them. This CDR3 has 16 residues.

V gene TRBV11-1 combines with J gene TRBJ2-7; 8 bases align to TRBD1. The CDR3 runs to 14 residues. CDR1 is SGHAT and CDR2 is FQDESV in the germline V gene (reference sequence). The junction had 5 bases not matched to a gene; V was cut back by 1 base and J by 6 bases. Written as DNA, the CDR3 is TGTGCCAGCAGCTTAGGTCAGGGGGCTCGCGAGCAGTACTTC. Translating gives CASSLGQGAREQYF.

The chain carries TRBV18 and TRBJ1-5, with 8 bases fitting TRBD1. Unmatched junction bases numbered 8, after V lost 3 bases and J lost 1 base. CDR1 and CDR2 from the germline V gene are KGHSH and LQKENI. The CDR3 is 17 amino acids. CDR3 in DNA: TGTGCCAGCTCACCTTCAACGACAGGGGCGAGCAATCAGCCCCAGCATTTT. It translates to CASSPSTTGASNQPQHF.

The gene calls are TRBV10-3 and TRBJ1-2, with 10 bases identical to TRBD1. With 7 bases clipped from V and 1 base from J, the junction kept 9 bases outside the gene matches. CDR3 length: 16 residues. Germline V gene sequence: CDR1 ENHRY, CDR2 SYGVKD. The CDR3, as DNA: TGTGCCATCAAGGAGGGGACAGGGGCCAGTAACTATGGCTACACCTTC. Protein: CAIKEGTGASNYGYTF.